The 30 T cell receptor beta chains reported below all come from one sample, sequenced in a study of post-analysis software for immune sequencing data. Regarding the study as a whole: A few TRBV segments appeared more often in patients than in controls, and TRBV5-6, TRBV5-1 and TRBV20-1 were among these.

Each TCR beta cDNA library carried unique molecular identifiers. Each CDR3 protein is one row after TCRdb ran MiXCR on the PCR reads. The sample contains about 680,000 distinct CDR3 sequences, around 60% of which appear only once. Their target antigens are unknown. Sequencing was done on a sample of blood. These receptors were taken from a girl aged 2 to 10 with multiple sclerosis.

This sequence joins TRBV7-9 and TRBJ2-1; the match to TRBD2 covers 10 bases. The ends lost 1 base at V and 9 bases at J; junction bases unmatched: 6. This CDR3 contains 15 residues. Germline V lookup: CDR1 SEHNR, CDR2 FQNEAQ (reference sequence). CDR3 loop: CASSLEGLAGVEQFF. CDR3 nucleotides: TGTGCCAGCAGCTTAGAAGGTCTAGCGGGAGTTGAGCAGTTCTTC.

This clonotype was detected only a few times. The CDR3 loop reads CASSLFPGFEQYF. The CDR3 coding sequence is TGTGCCAGCAGCTTATTCCCGGGGTTCGAGCAGTACTTC. The V gene is TRBV7-9, the J gene TRBJ2-4; TRBD2 is a possible D gene (5 bases). TRBJ2-7 explains the end of the DNA better; the J call may be wrong. The CDR3 extends over 13 amino acids. Germline lookup yields CDR1 SEHNR and CDR2 FQNEAQ (reference sequence).

The CDR3 DNA is TGTGCCAGCAGCCGGGGACTCTATGAAAAACTGTTTTTT. It is translated as CASSRGLYEKLFF. The chain has TRBV6-5 and TRBJ1-4; D perhaps matches TRBD1 (5 bases). Per the germline V gene, CDR1 is MNHEY and CDR2 is SVGAGI. V gave up 6 bases and J gave up 6 bases, with 11 bases separating them. The CDR3 runs 13 residues.

The chain couples TRBV25-1 to TRBJ1-5; tentative D call: TRBD1 (5 bases). Deletions cut 4 bases from V and 5 bases from J, with 9 bases between. CDR3 length: 13 amino acids. The germline gives CDR1 MGHDK, CDR2 SYGVNS. CDR3 residues: CASSAGGDQPQHF. The CDR3, as DNA: TGTGCCAGCAGTGCGGGGGGAGATCAGCCCCAGCATTTT. Full variable domain (missing parts from reference TRBV25-1 and TRBJ1-5): EADIYQTPRYLVIGTGKKITLECSQTMGHDKMYWYQQDPGMELHLIHYSYGVNSTEKGDLSSESTVSRIRTEHFPLTLESARPSHTSQYLCASSAGGDQPQHFGDGTRLSIL.

V usage is TRBV12-3 or TRBV12-4 and J usage is TRBJ1-1; 7 bases map to TRBD1. This CDR3 has 17 residues. Losses at the gene ends were 7 bases for V and 7 bases for J; bases not matched to a gene: 21. For the CDR3, the DNA is TGTGCCAGCACCTATTTGGGGTCGACAGGGATGAGAAGTGAAGCTTTCTTT. Protein: CASTYLGSTGMRSEAFF.

V and J are TRBV15 and TRBJ1-2; tentative D call: TRBD1 (5 bases). From germline, CDR1 is LNHNV and CDR2 YYDKDF (reference sequence). The CDR3 totals 16 residues. Deletions cut 2 bases from V and 4 bases from J, with 17 bases between. The CDR3 protein is CATSRSRGGALYGYTF. The DNA of the CDR3 is TGTGCCACCAGCAGAAGCCGAGGAGGGGCCCTCTATGGCTACACCTTC.

The chain carries TRBV5-1 and TRBJ1-4; TRBD1 aligns across 8 bases. The CDR3 is 16 residues long. In germline, CDR1 is SGHRS, CDR2 YFSETQ. J lost 8 bases, V lost 4 bases, and 13 bases had no gene match. CDR3 residues: CASSPNSGGLPEKLFF. The CDR3 nucleotides read TGCGCCAGCAGCCCCAACTCAGGGGGCCTGCCGGAAAAACTGTTTTTT.

V and J are TRBV7-7 and TRBJ2-7; the D gene is possibly TRBD2 (7 bases). With the DNA end fitting TRBJ2-5 better, the J assignment may be wrong. Germline-derived CDR1 and CDR2 are SSHAT and FNYEAQ (reference sequence). The CDR3 runs to 15 residues. Here the CDR3 reads CASCLRGGAEETQYF. The CDR3, as DNA: TGTGCTAGCTGCCTCAGGGGAGGGGCTGAAGAGACCCAGTACTTC.

The rearrangement joins TRBV20-1 to TRBJ2-7; D gene uncertain. The CDR3 is 15 residues long. CDR1 and CDR2 (germline): DFQATT, SNEGSKA (reference sequence). Deletions cut 6 bases from V and 2 bases from J, with 20 bases between. CDR3 amino acids: CSAHKAWYEPYEQYF. CDR3 nucleotides: TGCAGTGCCCATAAGGCCTGGTACGAACCCTACGAGCAGTACTTC.

This clonotype occurred once. The CDR3 loop reads CSARDLTKGFDNEQFF. DNA for the CDR3: TGCAGTGCTAGAGACCTCACAAAAGGATTTGACAATGAGCAGTTCTTC. This chain joins TRBV20-1 and TRBJ2-1; D not certain. The ends were cut back, 0 bases at V and 5 bases at J, with 17 bases in the middle. Germline loops: CDR1 DFQATT, CDR2 SNEGSKA (reference sequence). This CDR3 region has 16 residues.

The rearrangement uses TRBV29-1 and TRBJ1-1; D remains ambiguous. The CDR3 runs to 12 residues. CDR1 is SQVTM, CDR2 ANQGSEA, per germline. The ends were cut back, 5 bases at V and 4 bases at J, with 11 bases in the middle. The CDR3 nucleotides read TGCAGCGTTCGAAGGGTGGGCACTGAAGCTTTCTTT. This translates into CSVRRVGTEAFF. Drawing the rest from reference TRBV29-1 and TRBJ1-1, the complete variable domain is SAVISQKPSRDICQRGTSLTIQCQVDSQVTMMFWYRQQPGQSLTLIATANQGSEATYESGFVIDKFPISRPNLTFSTLTVSNMSPEDSSIYLCSVRRVGTEAFFGQGTRLTVV.

CDR3 coding DNA: TGTGCCATCAGTGAAACATTAGCGGAGACGGACGAGCAGTACTTC. Amino acid sequence: CAISETLAETDEQYF. The rearrangement uses TRBV10-3 and TRBJ2-7, with D perhaps TRBD2 (6 bases). Germline CDR1 reads ENHRY; CDR2 reads SYGVKD. CDR3 length equals 15 residues. V lost 3 bases and J 5 bases, leaving 17 bases between the germline ends.

The CDR3 DNA follows: TGTGCCAGCAGTTACGGATCCCAGGGGACGCAGCCCCAGCATTTT. Translation gives CASSYGSQGTQPQHF. J is TRBJ1-5 and V is TRBV6-2 or TRBV6-3; tentatively, D is TRBD1 (6 bases). Germline V gives CDR1 MNHEY, CDR2 SVGEGT. The V and J ends lost 2 bases and 7 bases respectively, with 15 bases between them. CDR3 length: 15 residues.

In this sample, this clonotype turned up a few times. The chain uses TRBV6-6 and TRBJ1-1, with D possibly matching TRBD1 (6 bases). V was trimmed by 6 bases and J by 3 bases, leaving 17 bases between them. Germline CDR1 is MNHNY and CDR2 is SVGAGI (reference sequence). The CDR3 sequence is 15 residues long. The CDR3 sequence is CASSAHVEGDTEAFF. DNA of the CDR3: TGTGCCAGCAGCGCCCATGTGGAGGGGGACACTGAAGCTTTCTTT.

The chain couples TRBV7-9 to TRBJ1-5; D gene unclear. Trimming removed 2 bases at V and 1 base at J, with 6 bases between. The CDR3 consists of 14 residues. Per the germline V gene, CDR1 is SEHNR and CDR2 is FQNEAQ (reference sequence). This CDR3 reads CASSLMFSNQPQHF. As DNA, the CDR3 is TGTGCCAGCAGCTTAATGTTCAGCAATCAGCCCCAGCATTTT.

This clonotype was recorded a few times. The CDR3 sequence: CASSLGTVDTGELFF. As DNA, the CDR3 is TGTGCCAGCAGCTTAGGGACAGTAGACACCGGGGAGCTGTTTTTT. This chain links TRBV7-2 with TRBJ2-2; tentatively, D is TRBD1 (6 bases). Trimming removed 1 base from V and 3 bases from J, with 9 bases in between. The CDR3 is 15 residues long. CDR1 SGHTA and CDR2 FQGNSA come from the germline V gene.

Comments on this clonotype: Compared with germline, one end of the junction differs, possibly owing to a read error. The chain uses TRBV29-1 and TRBJ2-1; 10 nucleotides align to TRBD2. Germline lookup yields CDR1 SQVTM and CDR2 ANQGSEA. The CDR3 has 14 residues. In DNA, the CDR3 is TGCGGCGTTGAAAGCCTAGCGGGAGTCAGTGAGCAGTTCTTC. Translated: CGVESLAGVSEQFF.

The J gene is TRBJ2-3, the V gene TRBV6-5; TRBD2 matches 11 bases. The germline CDR1 and CDR2 sequences are MNHEY and SVGAGI. The CDR3 is 15 amino acids. After removal of 6 bases from V and 4 bases from J, the junction contained 6 bases not matched to a gene. CDR3: CASSRTSGGPDTQYF. In DNA form, the CDR3 reads TGTGCCAGCAGCCGAACTAGCGGGGGTCCAGATACGCAGTATTTT.

The chain is built from TRBV29-1 and TRBJ1-2; 8 positions match TRBD1. Per the germline V gene, CDR1 is SQVTM and CDR2 is ANQGSEA. Unmatched junction bases numbered 1, after V lost 6 bases and J lost 1 base. The CDR3 loop spans 12 amino acids. The CDR3 DNA reads as TGCAGCGTCAGGGGGCTTAACTATGGCTACACCTTC. Protein sequence: CSVRGLNYGYTF.

The chain combines TRBV7-2 with TRBJ2-3; D perhaps matches TRBD1 (6 bases). The CDR3 totals 14 residues. Germline loops: CDR1 SGHTA, CDR2 FQGNSA. Trimming pared 5 bases from V and 1 base from J, leaving 10 bases between. CDR3 in DNA: TGTGCCAGCAGCCCAGGGGATCGCACAGATACGCAGTATTTT. Protein sequence: CASSPGDRTDTQYF. Using reference TRBV7-2 and TRBJ2-3 for the parts outside the CDR3, the full variable domain is GAGVSQSPSNKVTEKGKDVELRCDPISGHTALYWYRQSLGQGLEFLIYFQGNSAPDKSGLPSDRFSAERTGGSVSTLTIQRTQQEDSAVYLCASSPGDRTDTQYFGPGTRLTVL.

The chain links TRBV5-6 to TRBJ2-5; perhaps D is TRBD1 or TRBD2 (5 bases each). Germline V lookup: CDR1 SGHDT, CDR2 YYEEEE. The V end was cut by 2 bases, the J end by 2 bases, with 13 bases between. This CDR3 is 15 amino acids long. CDR3 region: CASSFGAGNQETQYF. DNA of the CDR3: TGTGCCAGCAGCTTCGGGGCAGGGAATCAAGAGACCCAGTACTTC. Using reference TRBV5-6 and TRBJ2-5 for the parts outside the CDR3, the full variable domain is DAGVTQSPTHLIKTRGQQVTLRCSPKSGHDTVSWYQQALGQGPQFIFQYYEEEERQRGNFPDRFSGHQFPNYSSELNVNALLLGDSALYLCASSFGAGNQETQYFGPGTRLLVL.

The chain carries TRBV2 and TRBJ2-5; D tentatively fits TRBD1 or TRBD2 (7 bases each). CDR3 size: 15 residues. V was trimmed by 5 bases and J by 4 bases, leaving 17 bases between them. Germline V lookup: CDR1 SNHLY, CDR2 FYNNEI. The CDR3 loop reads CASSQGGLRGETQYF. The CDR3 nucleotides are TGTGCCAGCAGTCAGGGGGGACTACGCGGAGAGACCCAGTACTTC.

The CDR3 DNA sequence: TGTGCCAGCAGCCAAGATAGTACAGGCAATGAGCAGTTCTTC. It codes for CASSQDSTGNEQFF. The gene calls are TRBV3-1 and TRBJ2-1; D perhaps matches TRBD1 (5 bases). The CDR3 has 14 residues. V dropped 0 bases and J dropped 6 bases, with 9 bases sitting between them. Germline V gene sequence: CDR1 LGHDT, CDR2 YNNKEL (reference sequence).

This sequence joins TRBV12-3 or TRBV12-4 and TRBJ2-1, with 9 bases matching TRBD1. This CDR3 is built from 18 residues. Trimming removed 5 bases from V and 0 bases from J; junction bases left unmatched: 11. The CDR3 nucleotides read TGTGCCAGCAGTACGCTGACAGGGGGTATAAGCTCCTACAATGAGCAGTTCTTC. This encodes CASSTLTGGISSYNEQFF.

V is TRBV7-2 and J is TRBJ2-6, with D uncertain. The germline V and J ends were trimmed by 4 bases and 4 bases, with 5 bases remaining between them. Germline CDR1 is SGHTA and CDR2 is FQGNSA. This CDR3 region has 13 residues. DNA for the CDR3: TGTGCCAGCAGCTACCTCGGGGCCAACGTCCTGACTTTC. Protein sequence: CASSYLGANVLTF.

The rearrangement joins TRBV4-1 to TRBJ2-5; D is perhaps TRBD1 (5 bases). The CDR3 runs to 13 residues. V was shortened by 2 bases and J by 5 bases, with 9 bases between the two germline ends. The germline CDR1 and CDR2 sequences are MGHRA and YSYEKL. In DNA, the CDR3 is TGCGCCAGCAGCCAATGGACAAAGGAGACCCAGTACTTC. Translating it yields CASSQWTKETQYF.

The CDR3 here is CATGQGEAGELFF. DNA of the CDR3: TGTGCCACCGGACAGGGGGAGGCCGGGGAGCTGTTTTTT. This chain connects TRBV10-3 to TRBJ2-2; 10 bases fit TRBD1. This CDR3 has 13 residues. The germline gives CDR1 ENHRY, CDR2 SYGVKD. The junction had 5 bases not matched to a gene; V was cut back by 10 bases and J by 6 bases.

V is TRBV7-9 and J is TRBJ2-3; 14 bases are shared with TRBD2. Germline assignment: CDR1 SEHNR and CDR2 FQNEAQ (reference sequence). This CDR3 region has 18 residues. V lost 5 bases to trimming and J lost 2 bases; unmatched junction nucleotides: 9. CDR3 coding DNA: TGTGCCAGCAGCACGGGACTAGCGGGAGCTCCTAACACAGATACGCAGTATTTT. Protein: CASSTGLAGAPNTDTQYF. Full variable domain (remainder filled in from reference TRBV7-9 and TRBJ2-3): DTGVSQNPRHKITKRGQNVTFRCDPISEHNRLYWYRQTLGQGPEFLTYFQNEAQLEKSRLLSDRFSAERPKGSFSTLEIQRTEQGDSAMYLCASSTGLAGAPNTDTQYFGPGTRLTVL.

The CDR3 sequence: CASRTGGRTDTQYF. Written as DNA, the CDR3 is TGTGCCAGCAGAACGGGGGGGAGGACAGATACGCAGTATTTT. The J gene is TRBJ2-3, the V gene TRBV6-6; 8 positions agree with TRBD2. The CDR3 sequence is 14 residues long. The trim removed 6 bases at V and 3 bases at J, leaving 5 bases unmatched. Looked up from germline, CDR1 is MNHNY and CDR2 is SVGAGI (reference sequence).

The chain joins TRBV7-2 to TRBJ2-3, with 10 bases matching TRBD2. Unmatched junction bases numbered 11, after V lost 1 base and J lost 7 bases. Germline lookup yields CDR1 SGHTA and CDR2 FQGNSA. The CDR3 sequence is 17 residues long. Here the CDR3 reads CASSLEMLGLAHNTQYF. The DNA of the CDR3 is TGTGCCAGCAGCTTAGAGATGTTGGGACTAGCGCATAATACGCAGTATTTT. Full variable domain (remainder filled in from reference TRBV7-2 and TRBJ2-3): GAGVSQSPSNKVTEKGKDVELRCDPISGHTALYWYRQSLGQGLEFLIYFQGNSAPDKSGLPSDRFSAERTGGSVSTLTIQRTQQEDSAVYLCASSLEMLGLAHNTQYFGPGTRLTVL.